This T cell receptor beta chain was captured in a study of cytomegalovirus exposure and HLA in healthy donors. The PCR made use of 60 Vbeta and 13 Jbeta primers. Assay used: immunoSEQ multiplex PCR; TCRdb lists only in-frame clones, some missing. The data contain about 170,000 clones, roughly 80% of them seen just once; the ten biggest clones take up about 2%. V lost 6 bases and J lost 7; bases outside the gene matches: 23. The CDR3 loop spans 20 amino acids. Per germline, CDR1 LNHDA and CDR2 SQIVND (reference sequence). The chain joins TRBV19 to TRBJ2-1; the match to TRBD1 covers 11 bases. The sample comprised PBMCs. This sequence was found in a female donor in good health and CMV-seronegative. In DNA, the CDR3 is TGTGCCAGTAGGACCTTTAAGGGACAGGGGGACAGGGGGGTCGGGAATGAGCAGTTCTTC. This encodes CASRTFKGQGDRGVGNEQFF. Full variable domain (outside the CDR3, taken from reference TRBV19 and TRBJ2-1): DGGITQSPKYLFRKEGQNVTLSCEQNLNHDAMYWYRQDPGQGLRLIYYSQIVNDFQKGDIAEGYSVSREKKESFPLTVTSAQKNPTAFYLCASRTFKGQGDRGVGNEQFFGPGTRLTVL.